This T cell receptor beta chain was identified during a study of sequential checkpoint blockade in melanoma. Measured with immunoSEQ multiplex PCR; TCRdb has only the in-frame clones, and not every one. The sample consists of some 40,000 clones, 84% of them appearing once. Sample treatment: randomized to nivolumab then ipilimumab (arm A) or the reverse (arm B). Sample: CD8+ T cells sorted from blood (inferred from file names), taken from a patient given nivolumab and ipilimumab in sequence. This receptor was obtained from a human donor with melanoma.

In nucleotides, the CDR3 is TGTGCCAGCAGCGTAGGAGCGGGCTCTACCGGGGAGCTGTTTTTT. This gives the protein CASSVGAGSTGELFF. The genes are TRBV9 and TRBJ2-2; tentatively, D is TRBD2 (6 bases). From germline, CDR1 is SGDLS and CDR2 YYNGEE. The CDR3 length is 15 residues. Trimming removed 0 bases from V and 5 bases from J, with 11 bases in between.